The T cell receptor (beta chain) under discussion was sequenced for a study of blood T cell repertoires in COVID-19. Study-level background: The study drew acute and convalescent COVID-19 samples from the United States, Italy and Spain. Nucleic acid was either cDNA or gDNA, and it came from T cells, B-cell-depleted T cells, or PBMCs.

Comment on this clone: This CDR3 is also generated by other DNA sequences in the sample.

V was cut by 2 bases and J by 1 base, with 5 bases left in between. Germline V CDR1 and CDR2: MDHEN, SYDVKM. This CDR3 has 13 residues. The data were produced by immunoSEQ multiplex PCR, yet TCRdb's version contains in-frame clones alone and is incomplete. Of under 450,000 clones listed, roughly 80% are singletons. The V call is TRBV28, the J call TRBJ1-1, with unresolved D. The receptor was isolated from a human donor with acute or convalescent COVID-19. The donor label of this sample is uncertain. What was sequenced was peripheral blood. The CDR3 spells CASSLTGNTEAFF. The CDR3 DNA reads TGTGCCAGCAGTTTAACCGGGAACACTGAAGCTTTCTTT.